Sequencing of this T cell receptor (beta chain) was carried out in a study of cytomegalovirus exposure and HLA in healthy donors. In nominal health when sampled, donors likely had unrecorded immune exposures nonetheless. Of note for this clone: Antigen unknown.

The PCR made use of 60 Vbeta and 13 Jbeta primers. Assay: immunoSEQ multiplex PCR; the TCRdb copy retains only in-frame clones and omits some. Reported are 75,000 to 85,000 clones; the ten largest clones contain about 0.5%. Findings and limits, study-wide: Common viral pathogens (according to a later analysis) appeared linked to several of the most significant clusters. On later analysis, the bulk of CMV-associated TCR beta chains appeared to be HLA-restricted.

V was cut by 5 bases and J by 4 bases, with 18 bases left in between. This CDR3 has 16 amino acids. Germline V lookup: CDR1 SGHVS, CDR2 FQNEAQ. This clonotype originated in a man aged 45-60 years in good health and CMV-seronegative. The sample was PBMCs. The V gene is TRBV7-8, the J gene TRBJ1-5; the D gene is possibly TRBD1 (5 bases). CDR3 DNA: TGTGCCAGCAGCCCCAACGTGGCAGGGATAAATCAGCCCCAGCATTTT. Its translation is CASSPNVAGINQPQHF.